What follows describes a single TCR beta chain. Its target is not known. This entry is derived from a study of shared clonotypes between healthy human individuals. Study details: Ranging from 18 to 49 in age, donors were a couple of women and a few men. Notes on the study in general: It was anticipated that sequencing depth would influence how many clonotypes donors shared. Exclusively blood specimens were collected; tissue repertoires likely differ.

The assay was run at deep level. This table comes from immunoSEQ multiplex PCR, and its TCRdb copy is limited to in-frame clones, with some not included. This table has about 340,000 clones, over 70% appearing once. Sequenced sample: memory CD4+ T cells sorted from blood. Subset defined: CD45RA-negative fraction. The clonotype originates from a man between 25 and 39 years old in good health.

DNA of the CDR3: TGTGCCAGCAGCGGAAGACAGAGCACCGGGGAGCTGTTTTTT. It specifies CASSGRQSTGELFF. The rearrangement joins TRBV7-9 to TRBJ2-2; possibly TRBD1 for D (5 bases). Trimming took off 5 bases at V and 4 bases at J, with 11 bases between the two ends. Germline CDR1 SEHNR, CDR2 FQNEAQ (reference sequence). The CDR3 runs to 14 residues.